A single sample gave rise to the 24 T cell receptor beta chains below, sequenced in a study of regulatory and conventional T cells in RAG deficiency (dated by TCRdb to about 2017). Before genomic DNA was extracted, conventional CD4+ T cells were isolated from blood as CD25-low CD127-high cells. Libraries were made using the immunoSEQ multiplex PCR assay. TCRdb took this table from immuneACCESS and kept in-frame rearrangements with V and J called. Such tables lack part of the clones; where checked against another copy, unresolved V genes explain under half of the gap, and the rest is unexplained. In this sample the table shows 34,000 or so clones, 60% to 85% of which occur a single time. The ten largest account for 3.4% of the sample. The data were also submitted as part of a second study, on regulatory T cells. In that second paper, the authors write: In the multiplex PCR, 52 forward TRBV primers and 13 reverse TRBJ primers were used, and assay-based and computational corrections were applied for amplification bias.

Input material: CD4+ effector T cells sorted from blood. All receptors derive from a human donor in good health.

This chain connects TRBV28 to TRBJ2-1, with TRBD2 identical over 11 bases. There are 15 residues in the CDR3. In germline, CDR1 is MDHEN, CDR2 SYDVKM. The V segment lost 5 bases and the J segment 4 bases; nucleotides outside the gene matches: 4. The CDR3 DNA reads as TGTGCCAGCAGTCTTAGCGGGGGGGGTTACAATGAGCAGTTCTTC. It is translated as CASSLSGGGYNEQFF.

The V call is TRBV28, the J call TRBJ1-2, with D possibly TRBD1 on 6 matching bases. V was trimmed by 7 bases and J by 8 bases, leaving 20 bases between them. The CDR3 is 14 amino acids. Germline V lookup: CDR1 MDHEN, CDR2 SYDVKM. The CDR3 DNA is TGTGCCAGCATTAATCAACAGGGTACGGGGGGCTACACCTTC. Amino acids: CASINQQGTGGYTF.

Here the CDR3 DNA reads TGTGCCAGCAGTGTTGGACAGGGGAGAGGCTATGGCTACACCTTC. Protein: CASSVGQGRGYGYTF. J is TRBJ1-2 and V is TRBV6-1; TRBD1 matches at 9 bases. The junction had 7 bases not matched to a gene; V was cut back by 4 bases and J by 4 bases. This CDR3 comprises 15 residues. Germline V CDR1 and CDR2: MNHNS, SASEGT.

This clone appeared a single time. V is TRBV10-3 and J is TRBJ2-1; 11 bases line up with TRBD2. Germline V gene lookup returns CDR1 ENHRY and CDR2 SYGVKD. V lost 6 bases to trimming and J lost 4 bases; unmatched junction nucleotides: 2. CDR3 length: 14 amino acids. CDR3: CAIRPSGGYNEQFF. CDR3 coding DNA: TGTGCCATCAGACCTAGCGGGGGGTACAATGAGCAGTTCTTC.

The chain has TRBV19 and TRBJ1-2, with D unclear. This CDR3 comprises 12 residues. V was cut by 6 bases and J by 2 bases, with 7 bases left in between. The germline CDR1 and CDR2 sequences are LNHDA and SQIVND (reference sequence). In nucleotides, the CDR3 is TGTGCCAGTAGATCCGGGAACTATGGCTACACCTTC. Protein product: CASRSGNYGYTF.

The chain is built from TRBV7-2 and TRBJ1-6; the D gene is possibly TRBD1 (5 bases). This CDR3 region has 15 residues. Germline CDR1 is SGHTA and CDR2 is FQGNSA. The V end was cut by 3 bases, the J end by 5 bases, with 11 bases between. This CDR3 is CASSFIGHNNSPLHF. In nucleotides, the CDR3 is TGTGCCAGCAGCTTCATCGGACACAATAATTCACCCCTCCACTTT.

The chain recombines TRBV14 with TRBJ2-2, with 11 bases lining up with TRBD2. Germline V gene lookup returns CDR1 SGHDN and CDR2 FVKESK. This CDR3 spans 18 amino acids. Trimming cost V 4 bases and J 0 bases; bases outside gene matches: 7. The DNA of the CDR3 is TGTGCCAGCAGCCGCGTGACTAGCGGGATTACGAACACCGGGGAGCTGTTTTTT. It encodes CASSRVTSGITNTGELFF.

The chain employs TRBV9 and TRBJ1-2; D gene unclear. In germline, CDR1 is SGDLS, CDR2 YYNGEE. V was cut by 3 bases and J by 4 bases, with 10 bases left in between. CDR3 size: 13 residues. CDR3 loop: CASSGLGSYGYTF. The CDR3 DNA reads as TGTGCCAGCAGCGGGTTGGGAAGCTATGGCTACACCTTC.

The chain links TRBV10-2 to TRBJ1-5; D possibly corresponds to TRBD1 (6 bases). Trimming shortened V by 3 bases and J by 0 bases, and 9 bases separated the two germline ends. The germline CDR1 and CDR2 sequences are WSHSY and SAAADI. The CDR3 consists of 15 residues. The CDR3 here is CASSDQGYSNQPQHF. CDR3 bases: TGCGCCAGCAGTGACCAGGGGTATAGCAATCAGCCCCAGCATTTT.

The gene calls are TRBV6-4 and TRBJ2-7; D might be TRBD1 (6 bases). CDR1 is MRHNA, CDR2 SNTAGT, per germline. The CDR3 covers 13 residues. Trimming took 3 bases from V and 8 from J, leaving 14 bases between them. CDR3 residues: CASSDEGGLKQYF. CDR3 bases: TGTGCCAGCAGTGATGAAGGGGGTCTAAAGCAGTACTTC.

The chain is built from TRBV2 and TRBJ1-1; D perhaps matches TRBD1 (5 bases). The CDR3 is made up of 12 amino acids. Trimming removed 4 bases from V and 6 bases from J, with 9 bases in between. The germline V gene has CDR1 SNHLY and CDR2 FYNNEI. In DNA, the CDR3 is TGTGCCAGCAGTGTAACCAGGGCTGAAGCTTTCTTT. The encoded protein is CASSVTRAEAFF.

The chain uses TRBV18 and TRBJ1-3, with D uncertain. Germline V CDR1 and CDR2: KGHSH, LQKENI. V was cut by 6 bases and J by 4 bases, with 22 bases left in between. CDR3 length: 17 amino acids. The CDR3 sequence is CASSDFRVQRTGNTIYF. In DNA form, the CDR3 reads TGTGCCAGCTCCGACTTCCGGGTCCAGAGGACGGGAAACACCATATATTTT. Based on the CDR3 plus reference TRBV18 and TRBJ1-3, the full variable domain is NAGVMQNPRHLVRRRGQEARLRCSPMKGHSHVYWYRQLPEEGLKFMVYLQKENIIDESGMPKERFSAEFPKEGPSILRIQQVVRGDSAAYFCASSDFRVQRTGNTIYFGEGSWLTVV.

V and J are TRBV7-9 and TRBJ2-5, with 10 bases lining up with TRBD2. Germline V gives CDR1 SEHNR, CDR2 FQNEAQ (reference sequence). V lost 2 bases and J lost 8; bases outside the gene matches: 8. This CDR3 is built from 15 residues. CDR3 sequence: CASSLSAASGGTQYF. The CDR3 DNA follows: TGTGCCAGCAGCTTAAGCGCCGCTAGCGGGGGAACCCAGTACTTC. Complete variable domain (other parts from reference TRBV7-9 and TRBJ2-5): DTGVSQNPRHKITKRGQNVTFRCDPISEHNRLYWYRQTLGQGPEFLTYFQNEAQLEKSRLLSDRFSAERPKGSFSTLEIQRTEQGDSAMYLCASSLSAASGGTQYFGPGTRLLVL.

The chain couples TRBV9 to TRBJ1-6; 11 bases fit TRBD1. The V gene's germline CDR1 is SGDLS and CDR2 YYNGEE. The CDR3 has 15 amino acids. J lost 9 bases, V lost 0 bases, and 2 bases had no gene match. CDR3 DNA sequence: TGTGCCAGCAGCGTAGCCGGGACAGGGGGTTCACCCCTCCACTTT. It translates to CASSVAGTGGSPLHF.

The chain employs TRBV28 and TRBJ2-5; weak D call: TRBD1 (5 bases). The CDR3 runs 13 residues. V lost 5 bases and J 2 bases, leaving 9 bases between the germline ends. From germline, CDR1 is MDHEN and CDR2 SYDVKM. CDR3 sequence (DNA): TGTGCCAGCAGTCTGGGGCCTCAAGAGACCCAGTACTTC. Protein product: CASSLGPQETQYF. Full variable domain (missing parts from reference TRBV28 and TRBJ2-5): DVKVTQSSRYLVKRTGEKVFLECVQDMDHENMFWYRQDPGLGLRLIYFSYDVKMKEKGDIPEGYSVSREKKERFSLILESASTNQTSMYLCASSLGPQETQYFGPGTRLLVL.

The chain recombines TRBV6-1 with TRBJ2-6; no reliable D call. Trimming left V 4 bases short and J 0 bases short, with 10 bases between. CDR3 length equals 16 residues. Germline CDR1 is MNHNS and CDR2 is SASEGT. CDR3 amino acids: CASSAVWSSGANVLTF. As DNA, the CDR3 is TGTGCCAGCAGTGCGGTGTGGAGCTCTGGGGCCAACGTCCTGACTTTC.

This sequence joins TRBV4-1 and TRBJ2-7; possible D gene TRBD1, 6 bases. The germline gives CDR1 MGHRA, CDR2 YSYEKL. V was trimmed by 1 base and J by 3 bases, leaving 19 bases between them. The length of the CDR3 is 17 residues. The CDR3 DNA follows: TGCGCCAGCAGCCAAGGATTACAGGGTCCCCTAATCTACGAGCAGTACTTC. Amino acids: CASSQGLQGPLIYEQYF.

The chain couples TRBV28 to TRBJ2-3; D is ambiguous. There are 12 residues in the CDR3. Trimming pared 6 bases from V and 6 bases from J, leaving 10 bases between. CDR1 and CDR2 from the germline V gene are MDHEN and SYDVKM. The CDR3 bases are TGTGCCAGCAGCTCTACTGAGGATACGCAGTATTTT. It encodes CASSSTEDTQYF. Full variable domain (remainder filled in from reference TRBV28 and TRBJ2-3): DVKVTQSSRYLVKRTGEKVFLECVQDMDHENMFWYRQDPGLGLRLIYFSYDVKMKEKGDIPEGYSVSREKKERFSLILESASTNQTSMYLCASSSTEDTQYFGPGTRLTVL.

This clone has just a few counts. CDR3 nucleotide sequence: TGCGCCAGCAGCCAAGACAGGGGGAACTATGGCTACACCTTC. It translates to CASSQDRGNYGYTF. The chain joins TRBV4-1 to TRBJ1-2, with TRBD1 matching over 7 bases. Trimming took 0 bases from V and 2 from J; bases not matched to a gene: 0. The CDR3 covers 14 residues. CDR1 MGHRA and CDR2 YSYEKL come from the germline V gene.

The chain recombines TRBV5-8 with TRBJ2-6; tentative D call: TRBD1 (5 bases). Trimming removed 4 bases at V and 0 bases at J, with 14 bases between. The CDR3 consists of 17 residues. The germline V gene has CDR1 SGHTS and CDR2 YDEGEE. The CDR3 sequence is CASSPGQIPSGANVLTF. The CDR3, as DNA: TGTGCCAGCAGCCCCGGACAAATTCCCTCTGGGGCCAACGTCCTGACTTTC.

The CDR3 loop reads CASSFANPWQPQHF. DNA for the CDR3: TGTGCCAGCAGTTTCGCGAACCCATGGCAGCCCCAGCATTTT. This rearrangement joins TRBV28 to TRBJ1-5; no clear D. The CDR3 contains 14 residues. V lost 3 bases, J lost 7 bases, and 13 bases lay in between. Germline loops: CDR1 MDHEN, CDR2 SYDVKM. The full variable domain, its missing parts supplied by reference TRBV28 and TRBJ1-5, is DVKVTQSSRYLVKRTGEKVFLECVQDMDHENMFWYRQDPGLGLRLIYFSYDVKMKEKGDIPEGYSVSREKKERFSLILESASTNQTSMYLCASSFANPWQPQHFGDGTRLSIL.

This clone was found a few times. V usage is TRBV6-4 and J usage is TRBJ1-1; TRBD1 might be the D (5 bases). The V gene lost 3 bases and the J gene lost 3 bases, with 17 bases spanning the gap. Germline V gene lookup returns CDR1 MRHNA and CDR2 SNTAGT. The CDR3 totals 16 residues. CDR3 region: CASSEIVGLLDTEAFF. The CDR3 DNA reads TGTGCCAGCAGTGAGATCGTGGGGCTTCTGGACACTGAAGCTTTCTTT.

CDR3 amino acids: CASSILPGQGTTYEQYF. The DNA of the CDR3 is TGTGCCAGTAGTATATTACCGGGACAGGGGACTACCTACGAGCAGTACTTC. The rearrangement links TRBV19 to TRBJ2-7; 10 nucleotides agree with TRBD1. Germline-derived CDR1 and CDR2 are LNHDA and SQIVND (reference sequence). CDR3 length: 17 residues. Trimming removed 2 bases from V and 2 bases from J; junction bases left unmatched: 9. The full variable domain, with the rest looked up from reference TRBV19 and TRBJ2-7, is DGGITQSPKYLFRKEGQNVTLSCEQNLNHDAMYWYRQDPGQGLRLIYYSQIVNDFQKGDIAEGYSVSREKKESFPLTVTSAQKNPTAFYLCASSILPGQGTTYEQYFGPGTRLTVT.

The count of this clone is one. The CDR3 DNA follows: TGTGCCAGCAGCTTGGACGCTGGGGCCAACGTCCTGACTTTC. It yields the protein CASSLDAGANVLTF. The chain employs TRBV5-6 and TRBJ2-6; D gene uncertain. Germline CDR1 SGHDT, CDR2 YYEEEE. Trimming stripped 0 bases from V and 2 bases from J, with 3 bases between. The CDR3 spans 14 residues.